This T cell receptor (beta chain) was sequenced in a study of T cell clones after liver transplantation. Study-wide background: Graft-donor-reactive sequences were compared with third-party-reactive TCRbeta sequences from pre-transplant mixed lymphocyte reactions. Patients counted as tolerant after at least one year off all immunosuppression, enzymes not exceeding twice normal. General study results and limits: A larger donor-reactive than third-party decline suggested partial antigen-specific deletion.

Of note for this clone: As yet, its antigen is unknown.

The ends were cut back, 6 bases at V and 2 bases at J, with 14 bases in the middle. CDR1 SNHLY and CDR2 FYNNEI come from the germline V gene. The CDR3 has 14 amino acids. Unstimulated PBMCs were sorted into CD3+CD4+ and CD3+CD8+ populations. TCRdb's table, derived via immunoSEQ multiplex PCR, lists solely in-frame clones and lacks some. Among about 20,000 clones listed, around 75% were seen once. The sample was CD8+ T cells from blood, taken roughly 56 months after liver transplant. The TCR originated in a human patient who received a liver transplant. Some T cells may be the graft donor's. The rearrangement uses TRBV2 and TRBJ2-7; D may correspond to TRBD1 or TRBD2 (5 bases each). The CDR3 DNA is TGTGCCAGCAGCCCCGGGACGAGAACCTACGAGCAGTACTTC. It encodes CASSPGTRTYEQYF.